This T cell receptor (beta chain) was profiled in a study of CD8+ T cells in alopecia areata listed by TCRdb under 2018. Background on the whole study: Treated patients were enrolled in an open-label pilot trial of oral tofacitinib at 5 to 10 mg twice daily for moderate-to-severe alopecia areata. Patients stayed on tofacitinib for 6 to 18 months and then had 6 months of follow-up off drug so that delayed response and recurrence could be assessed. The study used high-throughput TCRbeta sequencing to examine T cell clonal expansion in alopecia areata, in both the C3H/HeJ mouse model and human patients. Scalp tissue and sorted CD4+ and CD8+ peripheral blood T cells from patchy and totalis/universalis alopecia areata patients and from healthy controls were covered by human TCRbeta sequencing. Biopsies were taken from tofacitinib-treated patients at baseline and again at 4 and 24 weeks into treatment, and several of those patients also had a later scalp biopsy. Clonality in the scalp was compared among normal scalp (n=4), patchy alopecia areata scalp (n=8), and alopecia totalis/universalis scalp (n=8). RNA came from the PAXgene miRNA kit for fixed scalp, the miRNeasy kit for PBMCs, and the RNeasy kit for mouse skin. TCRbeta CDR3 regions were amplified by immunoSEQ multiplex PCR with 35 Vbeta forward and 13 Jbeta reverse primers.

Receptor libraries were prepared by the immunoSEQ multiplex PCR assay. To provide template for TCR sequencing, every sample had RNA extracted and reverse transcribed into cDNA. SuperScript III was used to make first-strand cDNA, primed with a 2:1 mix of oligo-dT and random hexamers. A synthetic immune receptor repertoire was used to measure amplification bias, and any remaining bias was corrected computationally. As for the authors' bioinformatics: Raw reads were preprocessed for error removal, and CDR3 was defined according to IMGT conventions as running from the conserved cysteine to phenylalanine. Clonality was computed as 1 minus the Shannon entropy, with the entropy normalized by log2 of the number of productive unique TCRs. Whether scalp clones were CD4 or CD8 was inferred by matching scalp TCRbeta sequences against CD4 and CD8 repertoires sorted from blood. The source is immuneACCESS, and TCRdb retained only in-frame sequences with V and J called. Part of the clones is not carried over; for the studies checked, unresolved V genes explain less than half of this, and the remainder is unexplained. V, J and clone size are taken as reported in that table, and D and trimming were inferred from the DNA itself. The sample records 150,000 or so clones, over 80% of which are singletons. The top ten constitute over 13% of the sample.

Concerning this clone: It has no known antigen specificity. It has no much larger one-base neighbor in the sample; base qualities were not kept.

The sample's time point, from its label and the paper: baseline before oral tofacitinib. Lesional scalp punch biopsies and peripheral blood were obtained from alopecia areata patients. PBMCs were isolated by density centrifugation and stained for CD3, CD4 and CD8, after which CD4+ and CD8+ T cells were sorted on a FACSAria. Trimming at the junction amounts to 1 base on V and 3 bases on J, and the germline ends lie 9 bases apart. The CDR3 holds 14 amino acids from the cysteine to the phenylalanine. Just the 42-base CDR3 DNA is kept, in frame starting at base 1. Reading the germline V gene (reference sequence) gives CDR1 WNHNN and CDR2 SYGVQD. Beyond this particular receptor, the publication reports: Lesional scalp, especially in alopecia totalis/universalis, showed higher clonality and more expanded CD8+ clones than normal scalp, suggesting antigenic drive. Compared with mice, TCR sequences shared between patients were less clear, possibly partly because of HLA diversity across the patient population. Unlike mouse skin, which is dominated by gammadelta T cells, normal human skin has resident alphabeta T cells that are also sequenced, and this complicates analysis of the scalp TCR repertoire.

The TCR was taken from a human donor with alopecia areata. Recombination joined TRBV10-1 with TRBJ2-5; there is no confident call for the D gene. The sequencing here drew on CD8+ T cells sorted from blood, taken at week 0. The DNA sequence follows: TGCGCCAGCAGTGAGTATGGCCAGGAAGAGACCCAGTACTTC. It encodes CASSEYGQEETQYF.